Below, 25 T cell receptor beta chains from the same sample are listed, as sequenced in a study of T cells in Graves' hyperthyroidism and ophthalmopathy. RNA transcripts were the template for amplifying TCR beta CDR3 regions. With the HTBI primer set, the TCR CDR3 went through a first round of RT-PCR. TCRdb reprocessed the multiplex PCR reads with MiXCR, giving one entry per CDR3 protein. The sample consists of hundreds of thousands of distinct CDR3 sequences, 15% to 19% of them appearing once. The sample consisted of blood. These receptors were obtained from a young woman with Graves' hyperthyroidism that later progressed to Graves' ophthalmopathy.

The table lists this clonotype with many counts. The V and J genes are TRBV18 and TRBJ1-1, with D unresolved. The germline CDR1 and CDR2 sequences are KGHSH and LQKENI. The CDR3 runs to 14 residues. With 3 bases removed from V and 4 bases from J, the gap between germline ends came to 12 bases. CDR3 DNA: TGTGCCAGCTCACCGTTCGCGGGCGGCACTGAAGCTTTCTTT. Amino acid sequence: CASSPFAGGTEAFF. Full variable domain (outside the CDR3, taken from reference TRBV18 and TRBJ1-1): NAGVMQNPRHLVRRRGQEARLRCSPMKGHSHVYWYRQLPEEGLKFMVYLQKENIIDESGMPKERFSAEFPKEGPSILRIQQVVRGDSAAYFCASSPFAGGTEAFFGQGTRLTVV.

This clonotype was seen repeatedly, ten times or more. CDR3 residues: CASKPGMNTEAFF. The CDR3 DNA sequence: TGTGCCAGCAAGCCGGGGATGAACACTGAAGCTTTCTTT. The genes are TRBV27 and TRBJ1-1; D is ambiguous. The length of the CDR3 is 13 residues. Per germline, CDR1 MNHEY and CDR2 SMNVEV (reference sequence). V lost 7 bases to trimming and J lost 0 bases, with 9 bases between them.

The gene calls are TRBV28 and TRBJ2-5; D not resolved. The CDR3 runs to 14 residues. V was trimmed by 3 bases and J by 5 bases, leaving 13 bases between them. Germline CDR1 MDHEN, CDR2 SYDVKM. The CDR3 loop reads CASSFYGKRETQYF. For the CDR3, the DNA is TGTGCCAGCAGTTTTTATGGGAAAAGGGAGACCCAGTACTTC.

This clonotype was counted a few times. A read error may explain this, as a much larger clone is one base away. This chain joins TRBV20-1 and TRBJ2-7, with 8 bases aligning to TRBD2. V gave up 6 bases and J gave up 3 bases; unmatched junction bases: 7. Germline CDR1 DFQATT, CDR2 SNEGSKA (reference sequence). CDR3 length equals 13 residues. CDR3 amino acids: CSARDGGDYEQYF. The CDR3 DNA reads TGCAGTGCAAGGGACGGGGGGGACTACGAGCAGTACTTC.

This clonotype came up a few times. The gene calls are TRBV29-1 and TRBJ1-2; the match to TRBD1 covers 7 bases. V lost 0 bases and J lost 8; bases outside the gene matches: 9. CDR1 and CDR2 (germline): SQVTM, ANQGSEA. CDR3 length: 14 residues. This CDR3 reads CSVEDGQGDWGYTF. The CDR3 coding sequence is TGCAGCGTTGAAGATGGGCAGGGGGATTGGGGCTACACCTTC.

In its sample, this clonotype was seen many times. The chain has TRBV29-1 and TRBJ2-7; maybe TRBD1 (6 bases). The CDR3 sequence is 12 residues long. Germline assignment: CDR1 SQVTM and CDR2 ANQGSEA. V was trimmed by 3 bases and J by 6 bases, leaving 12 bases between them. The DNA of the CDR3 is TGCAGCGTTGACACAGGGAAGGGCGAGCAGTACTTC. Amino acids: CSVDTGKGEQYF.

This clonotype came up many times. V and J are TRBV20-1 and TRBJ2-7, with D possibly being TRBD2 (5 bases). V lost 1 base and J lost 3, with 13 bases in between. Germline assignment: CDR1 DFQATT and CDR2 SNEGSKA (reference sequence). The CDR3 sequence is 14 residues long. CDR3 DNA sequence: TGCAGTGCTAGAGGACCCTTTAGCGACTACGAGCAGTACTTC. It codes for CSARGPFSDYEQYF.

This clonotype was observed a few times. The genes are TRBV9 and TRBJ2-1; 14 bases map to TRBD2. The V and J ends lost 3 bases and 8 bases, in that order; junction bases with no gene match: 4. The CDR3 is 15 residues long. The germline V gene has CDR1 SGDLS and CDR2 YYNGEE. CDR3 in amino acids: CASSGGLAGVDEQFF. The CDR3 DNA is TGTGCCAGCAGCGGGGGACTAGCGGGAGTTGATGAGCAGTTCTTC.

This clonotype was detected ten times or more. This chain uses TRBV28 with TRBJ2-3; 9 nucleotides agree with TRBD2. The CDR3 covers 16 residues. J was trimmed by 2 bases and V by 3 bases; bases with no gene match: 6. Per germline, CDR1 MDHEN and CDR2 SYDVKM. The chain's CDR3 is CASSFQAGGATDTQYF. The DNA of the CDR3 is TGTGCCAGCAGTTTTCAAGCGGGAGGTGCCACAGATACGCAGTATTTT.

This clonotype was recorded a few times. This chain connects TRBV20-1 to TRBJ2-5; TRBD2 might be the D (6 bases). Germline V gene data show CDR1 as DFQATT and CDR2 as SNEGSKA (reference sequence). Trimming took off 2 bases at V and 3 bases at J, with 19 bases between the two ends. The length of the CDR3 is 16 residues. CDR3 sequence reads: CSARNVREPIEETQYF. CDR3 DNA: TGCAGTGCTAGAAATGTACGGGAGCCTATAGAAGAGACCCAGTACTTC.

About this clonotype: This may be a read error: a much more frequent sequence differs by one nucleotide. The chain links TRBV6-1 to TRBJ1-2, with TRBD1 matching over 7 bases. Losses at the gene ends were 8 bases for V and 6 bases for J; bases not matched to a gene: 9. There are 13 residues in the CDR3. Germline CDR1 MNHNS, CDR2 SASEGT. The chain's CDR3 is CASAGGSKDGYTF. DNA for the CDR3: TGTGCCAGCGCAGGGGGAAGTAAGGATGGCTACACCTTC.

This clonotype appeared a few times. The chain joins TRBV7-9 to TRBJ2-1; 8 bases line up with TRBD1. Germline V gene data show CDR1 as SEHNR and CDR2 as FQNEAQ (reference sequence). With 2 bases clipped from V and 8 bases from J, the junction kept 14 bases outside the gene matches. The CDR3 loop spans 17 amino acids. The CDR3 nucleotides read TGTGCCAGCAGCTTACACGGAACAGGGGGGAATTTACATGAGCAGTTCTTC. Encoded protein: CASSLHGTGGNLHEQFF.

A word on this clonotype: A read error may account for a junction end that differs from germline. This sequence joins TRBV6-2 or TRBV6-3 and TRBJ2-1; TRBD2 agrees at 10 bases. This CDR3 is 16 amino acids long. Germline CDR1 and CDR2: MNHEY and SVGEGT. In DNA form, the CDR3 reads TGTGCCGGCAGTCTAGCTCCGGGACTAGCGTATAATGAGCAGTTCTTC. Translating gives CAGSLAPGLAYNEQFF.

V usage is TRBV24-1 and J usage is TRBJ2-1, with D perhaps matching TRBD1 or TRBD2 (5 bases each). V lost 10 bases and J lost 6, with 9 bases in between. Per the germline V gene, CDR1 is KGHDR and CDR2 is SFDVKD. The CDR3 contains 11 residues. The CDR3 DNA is TGTGCCACTGGTGGGGGCAATGAGCAGTTCTTC. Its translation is CATGGGNEQFF.

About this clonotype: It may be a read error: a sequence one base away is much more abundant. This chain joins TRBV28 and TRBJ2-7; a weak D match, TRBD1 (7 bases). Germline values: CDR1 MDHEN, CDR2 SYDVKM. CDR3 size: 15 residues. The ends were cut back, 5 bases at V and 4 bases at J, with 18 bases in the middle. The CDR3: CASSRIEGAGYEQYF. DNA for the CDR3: TGTGCCAGCAGTCGTATAGAGGGGGCGGGGTACGAGCAGTACTTC.

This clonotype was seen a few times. The CDR3 bases are TGTGCCAGCAGCCAAGATTCGGGGGGCTACGAGCAGTACTTC. It specifies CASSQDSGGYEQYF. The chain employs TRBV4-2 and TRBJ2-7; 7 nucleotides match TRBD2. This CDR3 region has 14 residues. V trimming: 0 bases; J trimming: 3 bases; junction bases outside the gene matches: 2. Per germline, CDR1 LGHNA and CDR2 YNFKEQ.

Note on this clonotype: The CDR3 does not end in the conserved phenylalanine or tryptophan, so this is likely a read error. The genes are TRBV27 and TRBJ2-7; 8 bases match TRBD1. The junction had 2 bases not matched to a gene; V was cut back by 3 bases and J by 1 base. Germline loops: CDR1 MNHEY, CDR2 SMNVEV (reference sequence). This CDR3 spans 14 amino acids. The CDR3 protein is CASSLQGASYEQYL. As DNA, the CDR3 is TGTGCCAGCAGTTTGCAGGGGGCATCCTACGAGCAGTACCTC.

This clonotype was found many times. In DNA, the CDR3 is TGTGCCAGCAGCTTAGACGGAGAATATAGCAATCAGCCCCAGCATTTT. It specifies CASSLDGEYSNQPQHF. The chain links TRBV7-8 to TRBJ1-5; no firm D call. Germline V gene sequence: CDR1 SGHVS, CDR2 FQNEAQ. V dropped 1 base and J dropped 0 bases, with 10 bases sitting between them. CDR3 length: 16 residues. The full variable domain, completed using reference TRBV7-8 and TRBJ1-5, is GAGVSQSPRYKVAKRGQDVALRCDPISGHVSLFWYQQALGQGPEFLTYFQNEAQLDKSGLPSDRFFAERPEGSVSTLKIQRTQQEDSAVYLCASSLDGEYSNQPQHFGDGTRLSIL.

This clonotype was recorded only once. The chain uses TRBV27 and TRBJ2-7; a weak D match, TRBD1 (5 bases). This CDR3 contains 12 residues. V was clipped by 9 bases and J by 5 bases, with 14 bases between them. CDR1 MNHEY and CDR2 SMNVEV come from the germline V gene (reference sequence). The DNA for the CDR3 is TGTGCCAGTAGCTCAGGGTTCCACGAGCAGTACTTC. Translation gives CASSSGFHEQYF.

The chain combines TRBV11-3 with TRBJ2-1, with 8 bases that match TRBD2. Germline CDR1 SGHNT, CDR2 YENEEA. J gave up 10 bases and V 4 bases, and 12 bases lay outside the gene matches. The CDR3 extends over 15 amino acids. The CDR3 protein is CASSSSNGLAAEQFF. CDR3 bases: TGTGCCAGCAGCTCGTCTAACGGACTAGCCGCCGAGCAGTTCTTC.

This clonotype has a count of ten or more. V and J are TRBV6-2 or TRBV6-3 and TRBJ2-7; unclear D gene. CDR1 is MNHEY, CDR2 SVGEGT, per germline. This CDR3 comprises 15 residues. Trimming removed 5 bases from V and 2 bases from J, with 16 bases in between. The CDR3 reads CASSQDPASTYEQYF. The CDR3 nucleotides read TGTGCCAGCAGTCAAGACCCCGCTTCCACCTACGAGCAGTACTTC.

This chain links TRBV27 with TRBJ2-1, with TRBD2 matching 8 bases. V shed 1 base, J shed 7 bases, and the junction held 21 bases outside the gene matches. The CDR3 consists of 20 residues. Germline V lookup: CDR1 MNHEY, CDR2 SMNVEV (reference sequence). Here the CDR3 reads CASSLFWLAGTTQLGNEQFF. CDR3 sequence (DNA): TGTGCCAGCAGTTTATTTTGGCTAGCGGGTACTACACAACTCGGGAATGAGCAGTTCTTC.

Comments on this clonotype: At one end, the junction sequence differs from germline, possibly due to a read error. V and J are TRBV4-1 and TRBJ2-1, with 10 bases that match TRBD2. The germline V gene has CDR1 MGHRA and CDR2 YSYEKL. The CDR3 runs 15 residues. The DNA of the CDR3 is TGTGCCAGCAGCCAAGAAGAGGGGACTAGCGATGAGCAGTTCTTC. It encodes CASSQEEGTSDEQFF.

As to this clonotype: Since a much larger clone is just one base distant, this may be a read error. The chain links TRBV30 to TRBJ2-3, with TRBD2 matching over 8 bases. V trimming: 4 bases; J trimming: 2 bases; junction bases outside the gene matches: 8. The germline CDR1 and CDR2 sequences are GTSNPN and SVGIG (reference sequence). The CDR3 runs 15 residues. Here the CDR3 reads CAWMRGATHTDTQYF. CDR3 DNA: TGTGCCTGGATGCGGGGGGCGACCCACACAGATACGCAGTATTTT.

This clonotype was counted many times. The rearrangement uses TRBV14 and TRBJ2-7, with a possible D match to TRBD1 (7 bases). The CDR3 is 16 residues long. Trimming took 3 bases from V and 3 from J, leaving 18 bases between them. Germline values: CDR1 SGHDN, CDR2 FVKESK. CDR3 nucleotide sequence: TGTGCCAGCAGCCATGGAGGGGCAGGGGGTTTCTACGAGCAGTACTTC. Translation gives CASSHGGAGGFYEQYF. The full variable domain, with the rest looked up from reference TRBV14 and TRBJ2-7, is EAGVTQFPSHSVIEKGQTVTLRCDPISGHDNLYWYRRVMGKEIKFLLHFVKESKQDESGMPNNRFLAERTGGTYSTLKVQPAELEDSGVYFCASSHGGAGGFYEQYFGPGTRLTVT.